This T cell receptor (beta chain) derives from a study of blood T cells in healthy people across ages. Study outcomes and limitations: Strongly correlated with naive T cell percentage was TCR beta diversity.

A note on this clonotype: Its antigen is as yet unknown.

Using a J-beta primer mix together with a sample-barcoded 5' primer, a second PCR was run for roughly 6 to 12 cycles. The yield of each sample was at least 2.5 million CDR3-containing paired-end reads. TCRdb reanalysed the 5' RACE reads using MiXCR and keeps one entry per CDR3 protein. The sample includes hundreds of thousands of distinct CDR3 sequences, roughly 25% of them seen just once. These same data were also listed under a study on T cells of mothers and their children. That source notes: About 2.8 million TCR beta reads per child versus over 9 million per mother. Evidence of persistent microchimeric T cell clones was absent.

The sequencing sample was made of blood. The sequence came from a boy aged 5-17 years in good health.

CDR3 sequence: CASSLAGTGPYNEQFF. CDR3 nucleotide sequence: TGTGCCAGCAGTTTAGCCGGGACAGGCCCTTACAATGAGCAGTTCTTC. This chain links TRBV28 with TRBJ2-5, with 8 bases matching TRBD1. The end of the DNA fits TRBJ2-1 better, so the J call may be wrong. Germline lookup yields CDR1 MDHEN and CDR2 SYDVKM. The CDR3 consists of 16 residues.